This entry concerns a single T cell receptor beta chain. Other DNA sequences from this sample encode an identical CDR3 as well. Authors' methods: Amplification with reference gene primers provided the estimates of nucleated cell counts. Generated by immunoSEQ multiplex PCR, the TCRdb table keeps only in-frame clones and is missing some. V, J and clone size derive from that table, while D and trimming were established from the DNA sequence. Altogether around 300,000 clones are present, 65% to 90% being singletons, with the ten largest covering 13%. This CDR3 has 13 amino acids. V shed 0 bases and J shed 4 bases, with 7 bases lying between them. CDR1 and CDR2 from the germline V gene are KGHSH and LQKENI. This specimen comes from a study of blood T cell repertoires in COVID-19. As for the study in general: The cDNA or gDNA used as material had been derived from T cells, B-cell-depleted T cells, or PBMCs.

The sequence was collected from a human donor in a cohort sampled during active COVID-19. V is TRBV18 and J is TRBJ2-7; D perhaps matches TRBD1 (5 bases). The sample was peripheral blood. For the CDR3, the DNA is TGTGCCAGCTCACCACCAGGGGATTACGAGCAGTACTTC. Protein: CASSPPGDYEQYF.